This TCR beta chain was captured by sequencing in a study of blood T cell repertoires in COVID-19. The CDR3 is made up of 15 amino acids. CDR1 MDHEN and CDR2 SYDVKM come from the germline V gene. Germline trimming cut 3 bases from V and 4 bases from J; bases unmatched to any gene: 3. Sequenced by immunoSEQ multiplex PCR; TCRdb stores in-frame clones only, minus some. There are fewer than 200,000 clones in the sample; around 82% occur only once, and 4% to 6.5% lies in the top ten. Sequenced input: PBMCs or T cells enriched from blood (not recorded which). V and J are TRBV28 and TRBJ2-3, with 11 bases aligning to TRBD1. This sequence was found in a woman in her sixties with acute COVID-19. In nucleotides, the CDR3 is TGTGCCAGCAGTTTCGGACAGGGGGCATCAGATACGCAGTATTTT. As protein: CASSFGQGASDTQYF.